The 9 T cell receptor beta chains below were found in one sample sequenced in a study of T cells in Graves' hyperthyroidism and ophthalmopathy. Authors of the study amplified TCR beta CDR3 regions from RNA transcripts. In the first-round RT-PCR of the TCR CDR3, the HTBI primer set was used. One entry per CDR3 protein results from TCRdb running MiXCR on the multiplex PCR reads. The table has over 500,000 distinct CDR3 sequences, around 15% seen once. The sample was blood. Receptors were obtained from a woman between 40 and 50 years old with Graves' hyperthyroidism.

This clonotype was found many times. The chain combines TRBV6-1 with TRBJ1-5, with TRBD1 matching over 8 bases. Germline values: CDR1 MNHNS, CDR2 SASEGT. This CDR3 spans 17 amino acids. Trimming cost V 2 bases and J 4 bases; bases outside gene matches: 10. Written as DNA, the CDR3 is TGTGCCAGCAGTGAAACGGACAGGGAGGTTAGGAATCAGCCCCAGCATTTT. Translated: CASSETDREVRNQPQHF.

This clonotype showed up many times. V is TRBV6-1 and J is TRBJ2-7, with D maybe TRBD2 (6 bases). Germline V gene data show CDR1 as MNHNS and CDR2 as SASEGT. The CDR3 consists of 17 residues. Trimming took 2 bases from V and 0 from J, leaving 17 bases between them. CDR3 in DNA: TGTGCCAGCAGTGAACCACTTTCCGGGACTGTCTCCTACGAGCAGTACTTC. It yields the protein CASSEPLSGTVSYEQYF.

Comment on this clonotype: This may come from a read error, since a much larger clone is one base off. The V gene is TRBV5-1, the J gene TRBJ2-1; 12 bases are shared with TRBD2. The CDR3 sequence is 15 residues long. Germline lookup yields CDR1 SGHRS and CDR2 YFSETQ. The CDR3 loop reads CDSSASGRDHNEQFF. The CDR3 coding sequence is TGCGACAGCAGTGCTAGCGGGAGGGACCACAATGAGCAGTTCTTC.

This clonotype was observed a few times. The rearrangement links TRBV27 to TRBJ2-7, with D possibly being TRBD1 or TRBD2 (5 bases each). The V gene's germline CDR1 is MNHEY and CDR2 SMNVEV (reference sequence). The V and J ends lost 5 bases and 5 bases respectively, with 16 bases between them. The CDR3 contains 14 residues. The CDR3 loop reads CASSPGGRVHEQYF. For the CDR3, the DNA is TGTGCCAGCAGTCCCGGAGGCAGGGTCCACGAGCAGTACTTC.

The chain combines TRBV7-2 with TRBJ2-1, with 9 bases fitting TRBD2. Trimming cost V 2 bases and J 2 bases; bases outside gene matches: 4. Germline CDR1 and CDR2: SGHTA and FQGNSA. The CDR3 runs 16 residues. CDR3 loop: CASSLRGRGPYNEQFF. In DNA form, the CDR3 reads TGTGCCAGCAGCTTACGCGGGAGGGGGCCCTACAATGAGCAGTTCTTC.

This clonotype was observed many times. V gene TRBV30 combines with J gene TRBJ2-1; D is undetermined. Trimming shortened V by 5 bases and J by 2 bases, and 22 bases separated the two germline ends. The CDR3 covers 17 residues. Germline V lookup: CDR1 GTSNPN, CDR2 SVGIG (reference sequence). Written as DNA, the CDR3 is TGTGCCTGGGCCGTTTGGCGCGGCAGCTCTACCTACAATGAGCAGTTCTTC. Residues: CAWAVWRGSSTYNEQFF.

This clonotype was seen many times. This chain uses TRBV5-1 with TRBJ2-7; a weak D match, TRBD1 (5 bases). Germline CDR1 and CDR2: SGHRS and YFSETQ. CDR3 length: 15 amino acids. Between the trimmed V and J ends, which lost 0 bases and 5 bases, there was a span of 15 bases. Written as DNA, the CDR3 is TGCGCCAGCAGCTTGGAAGGGCAGGGCAACAACGAGCAGTACTTC. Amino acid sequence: CASSLEGQGNNEQYF.

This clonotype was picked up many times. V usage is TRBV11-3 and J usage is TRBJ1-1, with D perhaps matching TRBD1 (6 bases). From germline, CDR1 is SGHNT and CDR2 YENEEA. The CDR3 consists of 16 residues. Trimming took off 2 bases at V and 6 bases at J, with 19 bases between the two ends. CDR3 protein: CASSLIPGAWGAEAFF. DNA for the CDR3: TGTGCCAGCAGCTTAATTCCAGGGGCCTGGGGCGCTGAAGCTTTCTTT.

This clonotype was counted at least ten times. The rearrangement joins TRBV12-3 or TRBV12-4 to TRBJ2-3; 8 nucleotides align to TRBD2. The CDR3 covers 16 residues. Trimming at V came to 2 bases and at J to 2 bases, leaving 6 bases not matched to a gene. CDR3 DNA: TGTGCCAGCAGTTTACCCACTAGCGGAATCACAGATACGCAGTATTTT. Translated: CASSLPTSGITDTQYF.